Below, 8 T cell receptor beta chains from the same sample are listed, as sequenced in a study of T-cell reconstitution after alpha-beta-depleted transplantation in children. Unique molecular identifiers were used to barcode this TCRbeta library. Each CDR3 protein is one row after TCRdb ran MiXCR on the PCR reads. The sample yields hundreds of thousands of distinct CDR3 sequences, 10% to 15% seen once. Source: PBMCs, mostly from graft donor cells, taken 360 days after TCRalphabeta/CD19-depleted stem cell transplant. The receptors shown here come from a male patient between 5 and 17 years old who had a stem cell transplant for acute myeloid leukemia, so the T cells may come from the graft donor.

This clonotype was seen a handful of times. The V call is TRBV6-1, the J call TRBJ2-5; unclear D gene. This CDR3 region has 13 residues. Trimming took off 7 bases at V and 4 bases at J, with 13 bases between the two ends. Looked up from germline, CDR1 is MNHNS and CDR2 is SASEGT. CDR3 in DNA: TGTGCCAGCACCCGTTGGGTAGGAGAGACCCAGTACTTC. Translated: CASTRWVGETQYF.

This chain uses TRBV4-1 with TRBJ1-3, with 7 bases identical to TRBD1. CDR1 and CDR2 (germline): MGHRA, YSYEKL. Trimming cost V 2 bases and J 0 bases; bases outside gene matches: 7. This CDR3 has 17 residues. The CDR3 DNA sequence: TGCGCCAGCAGCCAACCGGCCGCAGGGGGCTCTGGAAACACCATATATTTT. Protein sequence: CASSQPAAGGSGNTIYF.

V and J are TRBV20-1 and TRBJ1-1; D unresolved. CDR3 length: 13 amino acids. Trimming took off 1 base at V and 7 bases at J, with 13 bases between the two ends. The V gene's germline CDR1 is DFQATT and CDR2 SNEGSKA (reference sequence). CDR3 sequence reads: CSARGRGLGEAFF. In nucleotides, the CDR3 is TGCAGTGCTAGAGGTCGAGGGCTAGGTGAAGCTTTCTTT.

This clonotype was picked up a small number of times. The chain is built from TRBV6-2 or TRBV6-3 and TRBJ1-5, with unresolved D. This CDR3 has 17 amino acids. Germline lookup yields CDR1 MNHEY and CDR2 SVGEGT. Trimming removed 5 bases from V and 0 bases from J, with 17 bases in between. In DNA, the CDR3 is TGTGCCAGCAGTGCTATTAGGGAGCTTTTTAGCAATCAGCCCCAGCATTTT. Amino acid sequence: CASSAIRELFSNQPQHF.

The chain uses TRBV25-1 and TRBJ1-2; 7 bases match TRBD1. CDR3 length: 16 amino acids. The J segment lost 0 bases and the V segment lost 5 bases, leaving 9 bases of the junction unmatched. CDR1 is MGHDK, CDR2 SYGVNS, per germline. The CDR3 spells CASSPGTVHPNYGYTF. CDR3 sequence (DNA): TGTGCCAGCAGTCCCGGGACAGTACATCCTAACTATGGCTACACCTTC.

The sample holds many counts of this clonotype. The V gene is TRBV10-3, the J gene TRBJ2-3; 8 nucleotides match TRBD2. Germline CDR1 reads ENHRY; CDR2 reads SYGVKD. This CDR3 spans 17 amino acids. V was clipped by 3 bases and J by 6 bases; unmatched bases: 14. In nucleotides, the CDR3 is TGTGCCATCAGTGAAAGGGGGGGCCTAGCGGGCCGGGATACGCAGTATTTT. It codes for CAISERGGLAGRDTQYF.

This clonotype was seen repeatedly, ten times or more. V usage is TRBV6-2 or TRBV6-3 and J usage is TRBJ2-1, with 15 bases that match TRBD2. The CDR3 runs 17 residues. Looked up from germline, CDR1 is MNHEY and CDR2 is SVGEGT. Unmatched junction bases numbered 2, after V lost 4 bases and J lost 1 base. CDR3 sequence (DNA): TGTGCCAGCAGTTCCGGGACTAGCGGGAGGTCCTACAATGAGCAGTTCTTC. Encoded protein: CASSSGTSGRSYNEQFF.

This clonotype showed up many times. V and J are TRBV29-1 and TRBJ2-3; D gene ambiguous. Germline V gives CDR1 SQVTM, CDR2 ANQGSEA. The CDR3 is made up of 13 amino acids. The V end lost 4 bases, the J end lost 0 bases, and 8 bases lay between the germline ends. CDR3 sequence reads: CSVVGPSTDTQYF. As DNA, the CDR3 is TGCAGCGTTGTCGGGCCTAGCACAGATACGCAGTATTTT.